Listed below are T cell receptor beta chains from one sample, sequenced in a study of shared clonotypes between healthy human individuals. Produced via immunoSEQ multiplex PCR; TCRdb's table is partial and in-frame only. The table shows 1,500,000 or so clones, with about 98.5% occurring only once. The specimen sequenced was naive CD4+ T cells sorted from blood. All receptors come from a man younger than 40 in good health. The CDR3 runs from the conserved cysteine through the conserved F or W. The size entry is marked missing in some rows and otherwise reads once, few, many or a size class.

>TRBV5-1|13|TRBJ2-3|-
CASSTPGADTQYF
>TRBV18|13|TRBJ2-7|-
CASSPRQGDEQYF
>TRBV19|12|TRBJ2-1|-
CAGRTPNNEQFF
>TRBV5-4|14|TRBJ2-1|-
CASTPPGGSNEQFF
>TRBV12-5|13|TRBJ2-2|-
CASGLLDTGELFF
>TRBV6-5|14|TRBJ2-1|-
CASSYRPGLGEQFF
>TRBV7-2|13|TRBJ2-3|-
CASSPMYTDTQYF
>TRBV5-1|15|TRBJ2-1|-
CASTQAESSYNEQFF
>TRBV7-2|16|TRBJ2-7|-
CASSLLGQGIRYEQYF
>TRBV6-5|13|TRBJ1-1|-
CASSTGMRTEAFF
>TRBV28|12|TRBJ1-5|-
CASSFGPQPQHF
>TRBV27|14|TRBJ2-3|-
CASSYRRRGDTQYF
>TRBV28|14|TRBJ2-7|-
CASSVQGLRYEQYF
>TRBV2|14|TRBJ2-7|-
CASSEQGQPYEQYF
>TRBV5-1|14|TRBJ2-7|once
CASSFSGVTYEQYF
>TRBV2|15|TRBJ2-2|-
CASSPERVTAGELFF
>TRBV9|14|TRBJ1-5|-
CASSVSGSNQPQHF
>TRBV7-2|16|TRBJ2-5|-
CASSTPMGAYQETQYF
>TRBV6-4|16|TRBJ1-1|-
CASSDSSRAGHTEAFF
>TRBV9|16|TRBJ1-1|-
CASSVGVLGEGTEAFF
>TRBV5-5|13|TRBJ2-5|-
CASSGAGRETQYF
>TRBV28|14|TRBJ1-2|-
CASSREADYYGYTF
>TRBV9|16|TRBJ1-1|-
CASSVDFRVSNTEAFF
>TRBV15|11|TRBJ2-1|-
CATSKHNEQFF
>TRBV5-1|15|TRBJ2-1|-
CASSLVDSSYNEQFF
>TRBV7-2|15|TRBJ2-5|-
CASRERTSGQETQYF
>TRBV5-8|20|TRBJ2-2|-
CASSSLRDQKLAGIPRELFF
>TRBV7-9|12|TRBJ1-4|-
CASSPTGGRLFF
>TRBV5-1|16|TRBJ2-2|-
CASSVQGVWNTGELFF
>TRBV11-2|16|TRBJ1-3|-
CASSWQGAPGGNTIYF
>TRBV5-1|14|TRBJ2-3|-
CASSLGSNTDTQYF
>TRBV28|9|TRBJ1-5|-
CAIGQPQHF
>TRBV7-2|15|TRBJ2-7|once
CASSLDRGSSYEQYF
>TRBV18|16|TRBJ2-1|once
CASSLERGSAYNEQFF
>TRBV11-2|17|TRBJ2-3|-
CASSLGISGRGTDTQYF
>TRBV21-1|16|TRBJ2-7|-
CASSKAPGQGRNEQYF
>TRBV5-1|15|TRBJ2-5|-
CASSILAGAPETQYF
>TRBV10-2|15|TRBJ2-7|-
CASSDRDRALYEQYF
>TRBV5-1|14|TRBJ2-7|-
CASSFGPREGEQYF
>TRBV28|12|TRBJ2-7|-
CASRAGTYEQYF
>TRBV6-4|18|TRBJ2-5|-
CASSDSKGQRIRVKTQYF
>TRBV18|15|TRBJ2-7|-
CASSPGTSGIGEQYF
>TRBV15|18|TRBJ2-5|-
CATSRDFRLAGSGETQYF
>TRBV4-2|15|TRBJ2-7|-
CASSQVSGDSYEQYF
>TRBV9|13|TRBJ2-2|-
CASSVTGTGELFF
>TRBV10-3|11|TRBJ2-1|-
CASSEFNEQFF